This T cell receptor (beta chain) stems from a study of post-analysis software for immune sequencing data. Looking at the study overall: Courses of disease covered relapsing-remitting, secondary progressive and progressive-relapsing multiple sclerosis.

The V gene end was trimmed by 4 bases and the J gene end by 8 bases; junction bases not matched to a gene: 18. CDR1 is MNHNS, CDR2 SASEGT, per germline. This CDR3 spans 18 amino acids. cDNA libraries of TCR beta carried unique molecular identifiers. Out of roughly 0.85 to 11 million T cells, some 480,000 cDNA molecules were generated. TCRdb redid the calling of the PCR reads with MiXCR, one entry per CDR3 protein. The sample shows roughly 200,000 distinct CDR3 sequences, 29% of them seen only once. To note about this clonotype: Its antigen is unidentified.

The study, taken as a whole, reports: Controls significantly exceeded multiple sclerosis patients in normalized Chao1 diversity. Patients showed TRBV5-6, TRBV5-1 and TRBV20-1 among five TRBV segments more frequent than in controls. Analysis by F measure revealed that same-batch samples clustered strongly together.

Source material: blood. This TCR was sampled from a girl between 2 and 17 years old with multiple sclerosis. The J gene is TRBJ2-1, the V gene TRBV6-1; 9 bases are a match to TRBD2. The CDR3 spells CASSAPLLAGPRLDEQFF. The CDR3 DNA sequence: TGTGCCAGCAGTGCCCCCCTACTAGCGGGTCCAAGGCTCGATGAGCAGTTCTTC.